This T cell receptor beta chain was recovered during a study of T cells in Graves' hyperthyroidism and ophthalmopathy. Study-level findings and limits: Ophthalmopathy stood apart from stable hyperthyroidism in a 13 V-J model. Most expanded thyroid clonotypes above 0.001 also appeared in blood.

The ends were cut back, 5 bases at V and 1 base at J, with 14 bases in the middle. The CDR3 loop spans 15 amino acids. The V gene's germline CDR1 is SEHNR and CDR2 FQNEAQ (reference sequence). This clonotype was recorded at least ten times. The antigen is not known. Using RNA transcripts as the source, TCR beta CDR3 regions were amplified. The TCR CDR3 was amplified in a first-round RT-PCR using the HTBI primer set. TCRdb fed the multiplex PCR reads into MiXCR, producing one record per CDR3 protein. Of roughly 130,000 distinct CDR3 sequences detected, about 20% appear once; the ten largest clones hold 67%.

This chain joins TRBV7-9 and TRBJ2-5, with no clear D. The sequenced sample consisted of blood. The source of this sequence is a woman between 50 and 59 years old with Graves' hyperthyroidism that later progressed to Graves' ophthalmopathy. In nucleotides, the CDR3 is TGTGCCAGCAGCCGCTCTCGTCCTAGCCAAGAGACCCAGTACTTC. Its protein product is CASSRSRPSQETQYF. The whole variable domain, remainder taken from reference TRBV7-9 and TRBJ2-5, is DTGVSQNPRHKITKRGQNVTFRCDPISEHNRLYWYRQTLGQGPEFLTYFQNEAQLEKSRLLSDRFSAERPKGSFSTLEIQRTEQGDSAMYLCASSRSRPSQETQYFGPGTRLLVL.